This TCR beta chain originates from a study of OX40 agonist ivuxolimab in advanced cancers. Overall study context: As their treatment, patients were administered ivuxolimab, an agonistic anti-OX40 (CD134) antibody. A mean age of roughly 66 years, range roughly 20 to 85, was recorded, and under 85% were male. Study-level findings and limits: Clonal expansion was among the lowest in partial responders at 0.1-3.0 mg/kg, especially CD8+.

Remarks on this clone: Its antigen is undetermined.

The CDR3 spans 14 residues. The germline V gene encodes CDR1 SGDLS and CDR2 YYNGEE. V lost 6 bases, J lost 0 bases, and 6 bases stayed unmatched. Clones were read by immunoSEQ multiplex PCR, and TCRdb kept only the in-frame ones, dropping some. This sample yields about 81,000 clones, of which about 92% are seen a single time; roughly 13% belongs to the top ten. The material was CD4+ or CD8+ T cells sorted from blood, obtained in a trial of the OX40 agonist ivuxolimab. This chain uses TRBV9 with TRBJ2-7; 7 bases are shared with TRBD2. This sequence originates from an adult with an advanced solid tumor such as melanoma, head and neck, liver or kidney cancer. CDR3 in DNA: TGTGCCAGCACCCCGGGGGGAGGCTCCTACGAGCAGTACTTC. It translates to CASTPGGGSYEQYF.